This T cell receptor beta chain emerged from a study of T cell responses to AZD1222 COVID-19 vaccine. Method: immunoSEQ multiplex PCR; TCRdb's copy keeps in-frame clones and lacks some. The sample consists of 120,000 or so clones, around 90% of them appearing once. CDR3 length equals 13 residues. Germline V gene lookup returns CDR1 SGHRS and CDR2 YFSETQ. V gave up 6 bases and J gave up 6 bases; unmatched junction bases: 8. Sequenced here: peripheral blood, sampled on day 0 of AZD1222 vaccination. This receptor was taken from an adult in good health. V and J are TRBV5-1 and TRBJ1-2, with 7 bases fitting TRBD1. CDR3 protein: CASTRGTDNGYTF. The CDR3 coding sequence is TGCGCCAGCACCCGCGGGACAGATAATGGCTACACCTTC.